Given below is one T cell receptor (beta chain) in context. Its antigen is unknown. Time point noted: cycle 4 day 1 (C4D1), after six to seven weeks of nivolumab. Each patient experienced a relapse that followed autologous stem cell transplantation, and brentuximab vedotin exposure varied. Patients reached a best response of complete response, partial response or progressive disease. This sample stems from a study of PD-1 blockade in classical Hodgkin lymphoma. Study details: It was nivolumab at 3 mg/kg, given intravenously every 2 weeks, that patients received.

Study-level results: By C4D1, diversity of CD4+ TCRs had risen significantly, whereas that of CD8+ TCRs had not. Diversity similar to that of newly diagnosed patients was seen at baseline in complete responders.

Deletions cut 1 base from V and 0 bases from J, with 3 bases between. The CDR3 consists of 13 residues. Germline values: CDR1 KGHSH, CDR2 LQKENI. TCRdb's table, derived via immunoSEQ multiplex PCR, lists solely in-frame clones and lacks some. This table has around 50,000 clones, 90% appearing once. The starting material was peripheral blood mononuclear cells (PBMCs), obtained before the fourth cycle of nivolumab. This TCR derives from a human donor with classical Hodgkin lymphoma. The chain is built from TRBV18 and TRBJ2-5; D remains ambiguous. The CDR3 protein is CASSPQYQETQYF. CDR3 in DNA: TGTGCCAGCTCACCACAGTACCAAGAGACCCAGTACTTC.